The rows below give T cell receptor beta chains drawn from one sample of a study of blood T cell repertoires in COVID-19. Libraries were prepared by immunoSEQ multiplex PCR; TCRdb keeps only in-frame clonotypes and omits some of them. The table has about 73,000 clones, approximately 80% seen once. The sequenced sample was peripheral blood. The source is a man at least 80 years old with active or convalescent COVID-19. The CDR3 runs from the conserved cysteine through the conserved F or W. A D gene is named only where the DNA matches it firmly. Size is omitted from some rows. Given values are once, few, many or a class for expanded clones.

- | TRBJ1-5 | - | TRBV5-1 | TGCGCCAGCAGCTTGGGAGGGTGGTCCAATCAGCCCCAGCATTTT | CASSLGGWSNQPQHF
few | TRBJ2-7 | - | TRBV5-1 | TGCGCCAGCAGATGGGGGTATCGGGAGAATAGCGACGAGCAGTACTTC | CASRWGYRENSDEQYF
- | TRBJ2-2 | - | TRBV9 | TGTGCCAGCAGCGTAGGCGGAACCGACACCGGGGAGCTGTTTTTT | CASSVGGTDTGELFF
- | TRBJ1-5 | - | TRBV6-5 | TGTGCCAGCAGTACTTCAGTGGGGGCGAGGCAGCCCCAGCATTTT | CASSTSVGARQPQHF
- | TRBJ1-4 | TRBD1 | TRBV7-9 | TGTGCCAGCAGCTCGGGACAGGGGTGGGAAAAACTGTTTTTT | CASSSGQGWEKLFF
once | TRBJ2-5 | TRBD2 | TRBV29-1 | TGCAGCGTTGAGAGTCTAGCGGGGGGCATCCAAGAGACCCAGTACTTC | CSVESLAGGIQETQYF
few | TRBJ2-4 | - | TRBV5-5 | TGTGCCAGCAGCTTAACAGGAGCCAAAAACATTCAGTACTTC | CASSLTGAKNIQYF
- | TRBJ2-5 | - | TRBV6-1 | TGTGCCAGCAGTGAAATGGGGGCTGACCAGTACTTC | CASSEMGADQYF
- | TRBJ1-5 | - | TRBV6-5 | TGTGCCAGCAGTTACTTCGCGCATCAGCCCCAGCATTTT | CASSYFAHQPQHF
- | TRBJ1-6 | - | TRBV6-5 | TGTGCCAGCAGTTACCGACAGTATAATTCACCCCTCCACTTT | CASSYRQYNSPLHF
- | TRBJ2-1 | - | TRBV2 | TGTGCCAGCAGTGTTTTCAGTAACAATGAGCAGTTCTTC | CASSVFSNNEQFF
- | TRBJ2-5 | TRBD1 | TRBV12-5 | TGTGCTAGCTCAACAGGGGGGTACGAGACCCAGTACTTC | CASSTGGYETQYF
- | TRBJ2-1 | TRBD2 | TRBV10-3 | TGTGCCATCAGGTGGACTAGCGGGGTATATGAGCAGTTCTTC | CAIRWTSGVYEQFF
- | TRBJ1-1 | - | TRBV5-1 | TGCGCCAGCAAGAGCCATTCGAATATGAACACTGAAGCTTTCTTT | CASKSHSNMNTEAFF
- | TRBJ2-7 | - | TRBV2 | TGTGCCAGCAGTGCGGTTCGGGCCTACGAGCAGTACTTC | CASSAVRAYEQYF
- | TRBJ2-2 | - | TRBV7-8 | TGTGCCAGCAGCTCGACTAGTTGGTACACCGGGGAGCTGTTTTTT | CASSSTSWYTGELFF
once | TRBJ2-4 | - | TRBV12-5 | TGTGCTACAACTGGGCAGTCGGGGGACATTCAGTACTTC | CATTGQSGDIQYF
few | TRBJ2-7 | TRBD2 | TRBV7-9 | TGTGCCAGCAGCGAGGTTAGCGGGAACTACGAGCAGTACTTC | CASSEVSGNYEQYF
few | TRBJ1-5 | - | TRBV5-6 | TGTGCCAGCAGCGCCGGGAAGCCTCAATATCAGCCCCAGCATTTT | CASSAGKPQYQPQHF
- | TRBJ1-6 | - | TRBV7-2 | TGTGCCAGCAGCTTACGGGCTACCGGGACAAATTCACCCCTCCACTTT | CASSLRATGTNSPLHF
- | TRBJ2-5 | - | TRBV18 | TGTGCCAGCTCACCGGGCACGGGGATCCAAGAGACCCAGTACTTC | CASSPGTGIQETQYF
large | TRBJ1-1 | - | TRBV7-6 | TGTGCCAGCAGCCCGACCGGGACAATGAACACTGAAGCTTTCTTT | CASSPTGTMNTEAFF
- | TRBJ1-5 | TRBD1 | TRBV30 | TGTGCCTGGAGTGGACAGGGCGGCCAGCCCCAGCATTTT | CAWSGQGGQPQHF
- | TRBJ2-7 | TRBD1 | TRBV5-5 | TGTGCCAGCAGCCGGGGACAGGGTTACTACGAGCAGTACTTC | CASSRGQGYYEQYF
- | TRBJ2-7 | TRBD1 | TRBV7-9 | TGTGCCACCAACAGGGGGTCTAACGAGCAGTACTTC | CATNRGSNEQYF
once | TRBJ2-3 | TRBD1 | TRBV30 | TGTGCCTGGGGGACAGACACAGATACGCAGTATTTT | CAWGTDTDTQYF
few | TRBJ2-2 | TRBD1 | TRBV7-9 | TGTGCCAGCAACCCGGGACAGGGGGACACCGGGGAGCTGTTTTTT | CASNPGQGDTGELFF
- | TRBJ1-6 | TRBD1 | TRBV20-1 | TGCAGTGCTAGTTGGCGGGGACAGGGTGTGTATAATTCACCCCTCCACTTT | CSASWRGQGVYNSPLHF
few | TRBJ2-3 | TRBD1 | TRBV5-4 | TGTGCCAGCAGCATCGGAGACAGGGATTATACGCTTGTTTTT | CASSIGDRDYTLVF
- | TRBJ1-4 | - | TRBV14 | TGTGCCAGCAGCCTTCGTCCAGGGGCTGGGGAAAAACTGTTTTTT | CASSLRPGAGEKLFF
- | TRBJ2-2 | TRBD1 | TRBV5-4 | TGTGCCAGCAGCGCGGGACAGGGATGGACCGGGGAGCTGTTTTTT | CASSAGQGWTGELFF
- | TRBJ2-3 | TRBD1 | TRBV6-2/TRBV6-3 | TGTGCCAGCAGCCCCAGGGGGTTTAGCACAGATACGCAGTATTTT | CASSPRGFSTDTQYF
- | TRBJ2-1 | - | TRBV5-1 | TGCGCCAGCAGCTTGGCCGGGACCTACAATGAGCAGTTCTTC | CASSLAGTYNEQFF
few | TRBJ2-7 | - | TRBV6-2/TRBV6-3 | TGTGCCAGCAGTTTACCCGCGAGCGACGAGCAGTACTTC | CASSLPASDEQYF
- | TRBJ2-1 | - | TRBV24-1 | TGTGCCACCAGTGATCGGAATGAGCAGTTCTTC | CATSDRNEQFF
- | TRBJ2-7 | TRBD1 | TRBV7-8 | TGTGCCAGCAGCAGATGGGACAGGACCTACGAGCAGTACTTC | CASSRWDRTYEQYF
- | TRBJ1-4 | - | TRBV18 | TGTGCCACCAAACTAACGGAGGGAGAAAAACTGTTTTTT | CATKLTEGEKLFF
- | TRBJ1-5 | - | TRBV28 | TGTGCCAGCAGTTTCACGGGGGGCAATCAGCCCCAGCATTTT | CASSFTGGNQPQHF
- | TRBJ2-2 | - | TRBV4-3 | TGCGCCAGCAGCCAAGGAGGGCAGAACACCGGGGAGCTGTTTTTT | CASSQGGQNTGELFF
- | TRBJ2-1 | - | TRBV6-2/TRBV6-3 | TGTGCCAGCAGTTACCGACCTAGTGTCTATGAGCAGTTCTTC | CASSYRPSVYEQFF
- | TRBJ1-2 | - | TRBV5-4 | TGTGCCAGCAGCTTGACAGGACGTAAATATGGCTACACCTTC | CASSLTGRKYGYTF
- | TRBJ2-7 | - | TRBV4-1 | TGCGCCAGCAGCCAAATCACCAGGGGATCCTACGAGCAGTACTTC | CASSQITRGSYEQYF
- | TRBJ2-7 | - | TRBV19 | TGTGCCAGTAGTATTCAGGGCGGGACCTACGAGCAGTACTTC | CASSIQGGTYEQYF
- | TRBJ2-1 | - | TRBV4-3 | TGCGCCAGCAGCCAAGAACCCCAATTTAGCGGCTCCTACAATGAGCAGTTCTTC | CASSQEPQFSGSYNEQFF
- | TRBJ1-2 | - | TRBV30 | TGTGCCTGGAGTGTACTTCGAGGGAGCTATGGCTACACCTTC | CAWSVLRGSYGYTF
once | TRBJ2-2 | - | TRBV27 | TGTGCCAGCAGTTTATCGAGAGGTGCTACGAACACCGGGGAGCTGTTTTTT | CASSLSRGATNTGELFF
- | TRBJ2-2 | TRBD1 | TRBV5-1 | TGCGCCAGCAGCTTGATACCGGGACAGGGGGCGTTCGGGGAGCTGTTTTTT | CASSLIPGQGAFGELFF
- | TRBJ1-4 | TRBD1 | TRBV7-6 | TGTGCCAGCAGCTTAGTCCCCAGGGGGACTAATGAAAAACTGTTTTTT | CASSLVPRGTNEKLFF
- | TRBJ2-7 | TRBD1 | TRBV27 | TGTGCCAGCAGGACTACGGGACAGGGTTCCTACGAGCAGTACTTC | CASRTTGQGSYEQYF